A selection of T cell receptor beta chains follows, all from one sample in a study of immune heterogeneity within non-small cell lung tumors. One entry per CDR3 protein, called by TCRdb with MiXCR from the multiplex PCR reads. The table shows around 10,000 distinct CDR3 sequences, with about 25% occurring only once. Sequencing was carried out using lung tumor tissue. These receptors were collected from a middle-aged man with non-small cell lung cancer. CDR3s include the opening cysteine and the closing phenylalanine or tryptophan. A D gene is named only where the DNA matches it firmly. Clone size appears in some rows only: once, few, many, or a class for an expanded clone.

j_call	clone_size	d_call	v_call	cdr3_nt	cdr3_aa
TRBJ2-1	few	TRBD2	TRBV28	TGTGCCAGCAGTCTACTAGCGGGGGGCTCTGGTGAGCAGTTCTTC	CASSLLAGGSGEQFF
TRBJ1-2	medium-sized	NA	TRBV20-1	TGCAGTGCTAGAGATCCCTGGGGGCACGGCTACACCTTC	CSARDPWGHGYTF
TRBJ1-3	once	NA	TRBV5-8	TGTGCCAGCAGCCGCACAGGGCCTGGAAACACCGTATATTTT	CASSRTGPGNTVYF
TRBJ2-3	few	TRBD2	TRBV6-1	TGTGCCAGCACCCGTACTGGCGGGGGGGCAACAGATACGCAGTATTTT	CASTRTGGGATDTQYF
TRBJ2-3	many	TRBD2	TRBV27	TGTGCCAGCAGTCCCTCCCGGGGGACTAGCGGGGCAACGCAGTATTTT	CASSPSRGTSGATQYF
TRBJ2-2	few	NA	TRBV6-2/TRBV6-3	TGTGCCAGCGGTCAAACGAACACCGGGGAGCTGTTTTTT	CASGQTNTGELFF
TRBJ2-7	few	TRBD1	TRBV19	TGTGCCAGTAGTACAGGGGGTCGCTACGAGCAGTACTTC	CASSTGGRYEQYF
TRBJ1-5	NA	NA	TRBV5-4	TGTGCCAGCAGCTTGGACGCAGGGGATGAGCCCCAGCATTTT	CASSLDAGDEPQHF
TRBJ1-5	medium-sized	NA	TRBV2	TGTGCCAGCAGTGAGTCCGGGGGCAATCAGCCCCAGCATTTT	CASSESGGNQPQHF
TRBJ2-7	medium-sized	TRBD2	TRBV28	TGTGCCAGCAGTTTACCGGGAGGGGCCTACGAGCAGTACTTC	CASSLPGGAYEQYF
TRBJ2-7	medium-sized	NA	TRBV10-1	TGCGCCAGCAGTGAGTCGACTCAAGGAAAGCAGTACTTC	CASSESTQGKQYF
TRBJ2-6	many	NA	TRBV28	TGTGCCAGCACCGAGGGTGCAACCGGGGCCAACGTCCTGACTTTC	CASTEGATGANVLTF
TRBJ2-2	NA	NA	TRBV18	TGTGCCAACTCACCGACAAACCGGGCCAACACCGGGGAGCTGTTTTTT	CANSPTNRANTGELFF
TRBJ1-3	medium-sized	NA	TRBV6-1	TGTGCCAGCAGTGAATTAGGGGTGGTATCTGGAAACACCATATATTTT	CASSELGVVSGNTIYF
TRBJ2-5	medium-sized	TRBD2	TRBV7-9	TGTGCCAGCAGCTTTCTTAGCGGGAGAAGGAATGAAGAGACCCAGTACTTC	CASSFLSGRRNEETQYF
TRBJ1-1	NA	NA	TRBV6-1	TGTGCCAGCAGCCTCACCGGGGCAGCTGAAGCTTTCTTT	CASSLTGAAEAFF
TRBJ2-7	medium-sized	TRBD1	TRBV28	TGTGCCAGCAGTTTAGGGGCCCAGGGGGCGAGAGGGAAGCAGTACTTC	CASSLGAQGARGKQYF
TRBJ2-7	many	NA	TRBV6-1	TGTGCCAGCAGCCGGGGGGGGACAGGGCCCTACGAGCAGTACTTC	CASSRGGTGPYEQYF
TRBJ2-7	many	NA	TRBV30	TGTGCCTGGAGTCTCCAGGGGCGATCCTACGAGCAGTACTTC	CAWSLQGRSYEQYF
TRBJ2-2	NA	NA	TRBV9	TGTGCCAGCAGCACGACACTGAACACCGGGGAGCTGTTTTTT	CASSTTLNTGELFF
TRBJ1-2	many	NA	TRBV6-1	TGTGCCAGCAGTATTGGCCAGTCTAACCGTGGCCTCGGCTACACCTTC	CASSIGQSNRGLGYTF
TRBJ2-5	NA	TRBD2	TRBV7-9	TGTGCCAGCAGCTTCCCAACGGGACTAGCGGAAGGGACCCAGTACTTC	CASSFPTGLAEGTQYF
TRBJ2-3	many	TRBD1	TRBV7-9	TGTGCCAGCAGCTTAGGAGGGACAGGGGGTACAGATACGCAGTATTTT	CASSLGGTGGTDTQYF
TRBJ2-2	medium-sized	NA	TRBV27	TGTGCCAGCAGTTATAACACCGGGGAGCTGTTTTTT	CASSYNTGELFF
TRBJ2-1	many	TRBD1	TRBV12-3/TRBV12-4	TGTGCCAGCAGTTTAATTAGGACAGGGGGCACGGGAGGGCCCTACAATGAGCAGTTCTTC	CASSLIRTGGTGGPYNEQFF
TRBJ1-2	medium-sized	TRBD1	TRBV28	TGTGCCAGCAGTTTCCTCAGGACAGGCCGTAACTATGGCTACACCTTC	CASSFLRTGRNYGYTF
TRBJ2-3	medium-sized	NA	TRBV6-2/TRBV6-3	TGTGCCAGCAGTTACGAGGGACTCCAGGGCACAGATACGCAGTATTTT	CASSYEGLQGTDTQYF
TRBJ1-6	medium-sized	TRBD1	TRBV7-6	TGTGCCAGCAGCTTCTCAGGGGGCGGTAATTCACCCCTCCACTTT	CASSFSGGGNSPLHF
TRBJ2-7	medium-sized	NA	TRBV7-9	TGTGCCAGCAGCTTAGAGATAGGAGGAGAGGACGAGCAGTACTTC	CASSLEIGGEDEQYF
TRBJ2-3	NA	TRBD2	TRBV30	TGTGCCTGGATCCGGGGGGATGAAGATACGCAGTATTTT	CAWIRGDEDTQYF
TRBJ1-1	few	NA	TRBV18	TGTGCCAGCTCAAAACGACAGGCGAAGAACACTGAAGCTTTCTTT	CASSKRQAKNTEAFF
TRBJ2-4	NA	TRBD2	TRBV20-1	TGCAGTGCTAGAGAAACTAGCGGAAAAAACATTAAGTACTTC	CSARETSGKNIKYF
TRBJ2-5	few	NA	TRBV7-2	TGTGCCAGCAGCTTAGGGGAGCGGGAGACCCAGTACTTC	CASSLGERETQYF
TRBJ1-2	many	TRBD1	TRBV12-3/TRBV12-4	TGTGCCAGCACCCCGCGGACAGGGGATTCCTCTAACTATGGCTACACCTTC	CASTPRTGDSSNYGYTF
TRBJ2-7	medium-sized	NA	TRBV19	TGTGCCAGTAGTATGGGTGAGGGCGGCTCCTACGAGCAGTACTTC	CASSMGEGGSYEQYF
TRBJ2-1	few	TRBD2	TRBV7-9	TGTGCCAGCAGCTCCACCTCGGGACTAGCGGGAAAGTCCTACAATGAGCAGTTCTTC	CASSSTSGLAGKSYNEQFF
TRBJ1-4	NA	NA	TRBV30	TGTGGCTGGGGTATTGGGGGGGGTAATGTAATACTGTTTTTT	CGWGIGGGNVILFF
TRBJ2-1	NA	TRBD2	TRBV20-1	TGCAGTGCGGAAGAGCGGGAGGGCCGGAATGAGCAGTTCTTC	CSAEEREGRNEQFF
TRBJ1-5	medium-sized	NA	TRBV12-3/TRBV12-4	TGTGCCAGCAGTTTAGGGGGATATCAGCCCCAGCATTTT	CASSLGGYQPQHF
TRBJ2-7	many	NA	TRBV5-6	TGTGCCAGCAGCAGCTCAAGTCGGGGGAATCCCTACGAGCAGTACTTC	CASSSSSRGNPYEQYF
TRBJ1-4	many	NA	TRBV28	TGTGCCAGCAGTAATGAAAAACTGTTTTTT	CASSNEKLFF
TRBJ2-7	many	TRBD1	TRBV4-2	TGTGCCAGCAGCCGCACAGACAGGGGGCTCTCCTACGAGCAGTACTTC	CASSRTDRGLSYEQYF
TRBJ2-7	NA	NA	TRBV15	TGTGCCACCAGTGGAGACTACGAGCAGTACTTC	CATSGDYEQYF
TRBJ2-3	few	TRBD2	TRBV9	TGTGCCATCAGCGAGGGCTGGACTAGCGGGGGGGCAGATACGCAGTATTTT	CAISEGWTSGGADTQYF
TRBJ2-1	medium-sized	TRBD2	TRBV12-3/TRBV12-4	TGTGCCAGCAGCCTAACTAGCGGGAGGGCAAATGAGCAGTTCTTC	CASSLTSGRANEQFF
TRBJ2-1	NA	NA	TRBV7-9	TGTGCCAGCAACCCAGGGGAGTGGGCCTACAATGAGCAGTTCTTC	CASNPGEWAYNEQFF
TRBJ2-1	medium-sized	TRBD1	TRBV7-8	TGTGCCAGCAGCTTACGACAGGGTGCCTACAATGAGCAGTTCTTC	CASSLRQGAYNEQFF
TRBJ2-5	NA	NA	TRBV2	TGTGCCAGCAGTCCACAGGTTCAAGAGACCCAGTACTTC	CASSPQVQETQYF
TRBJ1-1	many	TRBD1	TRBV6-1	TGTGCCAGCAGAGGAACGGACAGGGCATTGAACACTGAAGCTTTCTTT	CASRGTDRALNTEAFF
TRBJ1-3	many	NA	TRBV19	TGTGCCACAATCTCTGGAAACACCATATATTTT	CATISGNTIYF
TRBJ1-2	medium-sized	NA	TRBV20-1	TGCAGTGCTAGAGGGGGGACCACTAACTATGGCTACACCTTC	CSARGGTTNYGYTF
TRBJ1-2	many	NA	TRBV28	TGTGCCAGCAGTGGAATGACAGTCTATGGCTACACCTTC	CASSGMTVYGYTF
TRBJ1-2	hyperexpanded	NA	TRBV28	TGTGCCAGCAGTTTAAGGCGGGACTATGGCTACACCTTC	CASSLRRDYGYTF
TRBJ2-7	medium-sized	TRBD2	TRBV20-1	TGCAGTGCTAGAGTCGGGACTAAAACCTACGAGCAGTACTTC	CSARVGTKTYEQYF
TRBJ1-6	few	TRBD1	TRBV7-8	TGTGCCAGCAGCTACAGGGGTTCACCCCTCCACTTT	CASSYRGSPLHF